Reported below is one T cell receptor (beta chain). Study processing details: Cell counts per sample came from amplifying reference gene primers. Some clones are missing from TCRdb's copy, which holds only in-frame ones; the method was immunoSEQ multiplex PCR. That table supplies the V and J calls and clone size; D and trimming were determined from the DNA. The sample gives 130,000 or so clones, just under 85% of which show up once; nearly 3.5% is in the top ten. In terms of age and location, participants ranged from roughly 18 to 90 years and lived in approximately 26 US areas. CDR3 length: 14 amino acids. CDR1 and CDR2 from the germline V gene are SNHLY and FYNNEI. V shed 7 bases and J 11 bases; nucleotides not matched to a gene: 16. The source of the sample is a study of blood T cell repertoires in COVID-19. Study-wide context: Some COVID-19 samples were acute and others convalescent; all came from the United States, Italy and Spain.

The receptor was isolated from a woman aged 50 to 60 with acute COVID-19. The specimen was PBMCs or T cells enriched from blood (not recorded which). The rearrangement links TRBV2 to TRBJ1-1; 7 nucleotides match TRBD1. CDR3 nucleotides: TGTGCCAGCACCGCTGATTGGGACAGCACTAAGGCTTTCTTT. Its translation: CASTADWDSTKAFF.